One and the same sample provided the 24 T cell receptor beta chains below, sequenced in a study of blood T cells in healthy people across ages. A second 7 to 11 cycle PCR used barcoded and J-beta primers. From the 5' RACE reads, TCRdb called clonotypes with MiXCR, one entry per CDR3 protein. The table includes 450,000 to 650,000 distinct CDR3 sequences, less than 25% detected once. This same sample was also part of a study on T cells of mothers and their children.

Sequencing was carried out using blood. The source is a boy between 10 and 17 years old in good health.

This clonotype was counted only a few times. The chain has TRBV15 and TRBJ1-5; D unclear. V shed 4 bases and J shed 2 bases, with 12 bases lying between them. In germline, CDR1 is LNHNV, CDR2 YYDKDF (reference sequence). The CDR3 is 15 residues long. The CDR3 DNA reads TGTGCCACCAGCATCGATAAGTCCGGCAATCAGCCCCAGCATTTT. Translating it yields CATSIDKSGNQPQHF.

This clonotype was counted between two and nine times. The rearrangement joins TRBV13 to TRBJ2-1, with 8 bases matching TRBD1. CDR3 size: 15 residues. V dropped 5 bases and J dropped 4; count of bases not matched to a gene: 7. Germline CDR1 PRHDT, CDR2 FYEKMQ (reference sequence). In DNA, the CDR3 is TGTGCCAGCAGCCCATCGAGGACAGGGTACAATGAGCAGTTCTTC. The encoded protein is CASSPSRTGYNEQFF.

This clonotype occurred many times. This chain joins TRBV29-1 and TRBJ2-5; 7 positions agree with TRBD1. The germline V gene encodes CDR1 SQVTM and CDR2 ANQGSEA. CDR3 length equals 12 residues. With V trimmed by 5 bases and J by 4 bases, 4 bases remained unmatched. The CDR3 nucleotides read TGCAGCGTTTGGGACAGAGGAGAGACCCAGTACTTC. Protein product: CSVWDRGETQYF.

The table lists this clonotype with a few counts. The rearrangement uses TRBV12-3 or TRBV12-4 and TRBJ1-2; no firm D call. This CDR3 contains 14 residues. Trimming cost V 2 bases and J 0 bases, with 7 bases left between them. In DNA form, the CDR3 reads TGTGCCAGCAGTTTACCTATTGCTAACTATGGCTACACCTTC. It yields the protein CASSLPIANYGYTF.

This clonotype was seen a few times. V usage is TRBV6-1 and J usage is TRBJ2-5, with 12 nucleotides matching TRBD2. The CDR3 has 16 amino acids. V shed 6 bases, J shed 0 bases, and the junction held 5 bases outside the gene matches. Germline V gene sequence: CDR1 MNHNS, CDR2 SASEGT. The CDR3 DNA reads TGTGCCAGCAGCCTAACTAGCGGGGGGTACCAAGAGACCCAGTACTTC. Translation: CASSLTSGGYQETQYF.

This clonotype has ten or more counts. The genes are TRBV7-2 and TRBJ2-7, with D perhaps TRBD1 (6 bases). V was pared by 1 base and J by 3 bases, with 10 bases between. CDR3 length: 14 amino acids. The germline gives CDR1 SGHTA, CDR2 FQGNSA. CDR3 in DNA: TGTGCCAGCAGCTTAGTAGGGGGAGACTACGAGCAGTACTTC. Amino acids: CASSLVGGDYEQYF.

The genes are TRBV7-9 and TRBJ2-5; D is unclear. The CDR3 consists of 15 residues. Trimming cost V 2 bases and J 4 bases, with 14 bases left between them. In germline, CDR1 is SEHNR, CDR2 FQNEAQ (reference sequence). CDR3 sequence: CASSLFVSRVETQYF. In DNA, the CDR3 is TGTGCCAGCAGCTTATTTGTCTCAAGGGTAGAGACCCAGTACTTC. The whole variable domain, filled in from reference TRBV7-9 and TRBJ2-5, reads DTGVSQNPRHKITKRGQNVTFRCDPISEHNRLYWYRQTLGQGPEFLTYFQNEAQLEKSRLLSDRFSAERPKGSFSTLEIQRTEQGDSAMYLCASSLFVSRVETQYFGPGTRLLVL.

The CDR3 sequence: CASSQDPWTGELFF. The DNA of the CDR3 is TGTGCCAGCAGCCAAGATCCCTGGACAGGGGAGCTGTTTTTT. The rearrangement uses TRBV14 and TRBJ2-2; tentative D call: TRBD1 (5 bases). Germline CDR1 SGHDN, CDR2 FVKESK. The CDR3 is 14 amino acids. V was trimmed by 0 bases and J by 8 bases, leaving 10 bases between them.

The chain recombines TRBV7-9 with TRBJ2-3; D is possibly TRBD1 (6 bases). This CDR3 region has 16 residues. CDR1 is SEHNR and CDR2 is FQNEAQ in the germline V gene (reference sequence). V shed 5 bases and J shed 4 bases, with 19 bases lying between them. CDR3 nucleotide sequence: TGTGCCAGCAGCCCGCCCCAGGGGAGTGTAGCAGATACGCAGTATTTT. This sequence encodes CASSPPQGSVADTQYF. The whole variable domain, filled in from reference TRBV7-9 and TRBJ2-3, reads DTGVSQNPRHKITKRGQNVTFRCDPISEHNRLYWYRQTLGQGPEFLTYFQNEAQLEKSRLLSDRFSAERPKGSFSTLEIQRTEQGDSAMYLCASSPPQGSVADTQYFGPGTRLTVL.

This clonotype has more than one count but fewer than ten. V and J are TRBV28 and TRBJ2-7; TRBD1 matches at 9 bases. J lost 2 bases, V lost 5 bases, and 10 bases had no gene match. This CDR3 region has 16 residues. The germline V gene encodes CDR1 MDHEN and CDR2 SYDVKM. CDR3 nucleotides: TGTGCCAGCAGTCTGGTCGCCGGGACAGGGCCCTACGAGCAGTACTTC. Translation gives CASSLVAGTGPYEQYF.

V and J are TRBV11-2 and TRBJ2-5, with 12 bases identical to TRBD1. There are 16 residues in the CDR3. After removal of 5 bases from V and 4 bases from J, the junction contained 8 bases not matched to a gene. Germline V gene lookup returns CDR1 SGHAT and CDR2 FQNNGV. CDR3 sequence reads: CASSGGTGGLLETQYF. The CDR3 region has the DNA TGTGCCAGCAGCGGCGGGACAGGGGGCCTGTTAGAGACCCAGTACTTC. The full variable domain, rest sourced from reference TRBV11-2 and TRBJ2-5, is EAGVAQSPRYKIIEKRQSVAFWCNPISGHATLYWYQQILGQGPKLLIQFQNNGVVDDSQLPKDRFSAERLKGVDSTLKIQPAKLEDSAVYLCASSGGTGGLLETQYFGPGTRLLVL.

The V gene is TRBV6-5, the J gene TRBJ2-5; no firm D call. This CDR3 comprises 17 residues. Deletions cut 4 bases from V and 2 bases from J, with 20 bases between. In germline, CDR1 is MNHEY, CDR2 SVGAGI. CDR3: CASSFTGRYRGQETQYF. CDR3 coding DNA: TGTGCCAGCAGTTTCACCGGTCGGTATCGCGGACAAGAGACCCAGTACTTC.

This clonotype was picked up a small number of times. The CDR3 is CASSQVSDRVGTDTQYF. In DNA, the CDR3 is TGCGCCAGCAGCCAAGTCAGCGACAGGGTCGGCACAGATACGCAGTATTTT. This chain links TRBV4-1 with TRBJ2-3; 7 nucleotides line up with TRBD1. Per germline, CDR1 MGHRA and CDR2 YSYEKL. With 1 base clipped from V and 1 base from J, the junction kept 8 bases outside the gene matches. CDR3 length equals 17 residues.

This clonotype has a handful of counts. This chain connects TRBV19 to TRBJ2-1, with D unclear. In germline, CDR1 is LNHDA, CDR2 SQIVND (reference sequence). The CDR3 length is 12 residues. Trimming cost V 3 bases and J 6 bases, with 6 bases left between them. The CDR3 loop is CASSMGFNEQFF. The CDR3 DNA sequence: TGTGCCAGTAGTATGGGTTTCAATGAGCAGTTCTTC.

This clonotype has just a few counts. V gene TRBV4-3 combines with J gene TRBJ1-1; D unclear. Germline V gene lookup returns CDR1 LGHNA and CDR2 YSLEER. The CDR3 has 14 residues. V was shortened by 1 base and J by 0 bases, with 6 bases between the two germline ends. The CDR3 DNA is TGCGCCAGCAGCCAAGGCACGATGAACACTGAAGCTTTCTTT. Its protein is CASSQGTMNTEAFF.

The rearrangement uses TRBV12-3 or TRBV12-4 and TRBJ1-5, with 7 bases fitting TRBD1. Losses at the gene ends were 6 bases for V and 7 bases for J; bases not matched to a gene: 9. CDR3 length equals 14 residues. The CDR3 is CASRPNRGRQPQHF. CDR3 nucleotide sequence: TGTGCCAGCAGACCGAACAGGGGACGGCAGCCCCAGCATTTT.

CDR3 protein: CATSVLGDTQYF. The CDR3 DNA follows: TGTGCCACCAGCGTTTTGGGGGATACGCAGTATTTT. The rearrangement joins TRBV24-1 to TRBJ2-3; D remains unclear. This CDR3 spans 12 amino acids. Germline V gene sequence: CDR1 KGHDR, CDR2 SFDVKD. Trimming took 7 bases from V and 6 from J, leaving 10 bases between them.

This chain uses TRBV3-1 with TRBJ2-1; the match to TRBD2 covers 12 bases. From germline, CDR1 is LGHDT and CDR2 YNNKEL (reference sequence). V dropped 6 bases and J dropped 7; count of bases not matched to a gene: 10. The CDR3 consists of 16 residues. CDR3 in DNA: TGTGCCAGCAGAAATGGACTAGCGGGAATTGGTAATGAGCAGTTCTTC. Translation: CASRNGLAGIGNEQFF.

This clonotype appeared a few times. The chain links TRBV20-1 to TRBJ1-1; D remains unclear. Germline assignment: CDR1 DFQATT and CDR2 SNEGSKA (reference sequence). Trimming shortened V by 2 bases and J by 1 base, and 2 bases separated the two germline ends. CDR3 length: 11 residues. The CDR3 coding sequence is TGCAGTGCTAGAAAGAACACTGAAGCTTTCTTT. Its translation is CSARKNTEAFF.

This clonotype was detected a few times. CDR3 sequence: CASSPREGGTQYF. CDR3 sequence (DNA): TGTGCCAGCAGCCCTCGAGAGGGGGGGACCCAGTACTTC. This chain links TRBV7-2 with TRBJ2-5; D may correspond to TRBD1 or TRBD2 (6 bases each). This CDR3 has 13 amino acids. V lost 5 bases, J lost 7 bases, and 14 bases lay in between. The germline V gene encodes CDR1 SGHTA and CDR2 FQGNSA.

This chain connects TRBV3-1 to TRBJ1-2; unclear D gene. The CDR3 extends over 11 amino acids. V lost 7 bases, J lost 7 bases, and 10 bases lay in between. CDR1 and CDR2 from the germline V gene are LGHDT and YNNKEL (reference sequence). Written as DNA, the CDR3 is TGTGCCAGCAACGACCTCTTTGGCTACACCTTC. Its protein product is CASNDLFGYTF.

There are a few counts of this clonotype. The chain carries TRBV20-1 and TRBJ1-2; TRBD1 might be the D (6 bases). V gave up 5 bases and J gave up 2 bases, with 12 bases separating them. Germline loops: CDR1 DFQATT, CDR2 SNEGSKA (reference sequence). CDR3 length: 13 residues. Here the CDR3 reads CSAAPGVNYGYTF. The CDR3 DNA follows: TGCAGTGCTGCCCCAGGGGTCAACTATGGCTACACCTTC.

This chain links TRBV4-3 with TRBJ2-7, with D maybe TRBD2 (5 bases). The CDR3 is 15 residues long. The V gene's germline CDR1 is LGHNA and CDR2 YSLEER. Trimming left V 1 base short and J 6 bases short, with 16 bases between. CDR3 nucleotides: TGCGCCAGCAGCCAAGGATCTAGCTTCCCCGCCGAGCAGTACTTC. It yields the protein CASSQGSSFPAEQYF.

This clonotype was counted only a few times. The CDR3 DNA sequence: TGTGCCAGCAGCCAGAGAGCGGGAGGGCCTTTTGGGGAGCAGTTCTTC. It translates to CASSQRAGGPFGEQFF. J is TRBJ2-1 and V is TRBV9; 10 nucleotides match TRBD2. V trimming: 4 bases; J trimming: 10 bases; junction bases outside the gene matches: 14. The germline V gene encodes CDR1 SGDLS and CDR2 YYNGEE. The CDR3 consists of 16 residues.